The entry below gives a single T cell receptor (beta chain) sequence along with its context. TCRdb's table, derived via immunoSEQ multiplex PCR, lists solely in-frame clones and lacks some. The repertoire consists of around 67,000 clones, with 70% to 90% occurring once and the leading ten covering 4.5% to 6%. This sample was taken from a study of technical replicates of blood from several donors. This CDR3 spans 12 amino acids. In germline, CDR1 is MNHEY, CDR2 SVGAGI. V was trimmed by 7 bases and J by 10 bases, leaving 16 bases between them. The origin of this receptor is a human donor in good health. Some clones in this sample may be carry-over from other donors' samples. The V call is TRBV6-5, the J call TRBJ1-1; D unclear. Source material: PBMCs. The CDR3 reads CASNSPRGRAFF. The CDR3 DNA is TGTGCCAGCAACTCACCCCGAGGGCGAGCTTTCTTT.